This T cell receptor (beta chain) was recovered during a study of cytomegalovirus exposure and HLA in healthy donors. Germline assignment: CDR1 SNHLY and CDR2 FYNNEI. Trimming removed 7 bases from V and 5 bases from J; junction bases left unmatched: 7. The CDR3 consists of 13 residues. Both 60 Vbeta primers and 13 Jbeta primers went into the PCR. Clones were sequenced by immunoSEQ multiplex PCR, and TCRdb holds only the in-frame ones, with some missing. The sample shows 150,000 to 250,000 clones, 82% of them seen only once. Findings and caveats of the study: Most TCR sequences showed up rarely, but some public TCRs showed up in many donors.

This clone has more than one count but fewer than ten. What it binds is not known. The chain is built from TRBV2 and TRBJ1-1, with TRBD1 matching over 7 bases. The sequence was collected from a woman between 50 and 59 years old in good health and CMV-seropositive. Material for sequencing was PBMCs. CDR3 in amino acids: CASKKEQGTEAFF. The CDR3, as DNA: TGTGCCAGCAAGAAAGAACAGGGGACTGAAGCTTTCTTT.